Shown below are 24 T cell receptor beta chains from a single sample sequenced in a study of T cell responses to AZD1222 COVID-19 vaccine (dated by TCRdb to 2020 to 2023). Library preparation was by the immunoSEQ multiplex PCR assay. In its TCRdb copy, this immuneACCESS table keeps in-frame sequences only and misses some clones. Where compared with another copy, unresolved V genes explain less than half of these, and the others have no known cause. The sample table contains about 140,000 clones; only one count was recorded for over 75% of them. Of the sample, about 4.4% falls within the top ten clones. The time point label corresponds to: baseline before first vaccination. The sequences come from peripheral blood, collected on day 0 of AZD1222 vaccination. The source of these receptors is an adult in good health.

This rearrangement joins TRBV28 to TRBJ2-7, with 7 bases identical to TRBD1. CDR3 size: 15 residues. The V gene's germline CDR1 is MDHEN and CDR2 SYDVKM. V lost 4 bases, J lost 4 bases, and 10 bases stayed unmatched. The CDR3 sequence: CASSSSTGFPYEQYF. Written as DNA, the CDR3 is TGTGCCAGCAGTTCATCGACAGGGTTCCCGTACGAGCAGTACTTC.

The J gene is TRBJ2-3, the V gene TRBV7-9; maybe TRBD2 (6 bases). CDR1 SEHNR and CDR2 FQNEAQ come from the germline V gene (reference sequence). The CDR3 extends over 16 amino acids. Trimming removed 5 bases from V and 3 bases from J, with 18 bases in between. DNA of the CDR3: TGTGCCAGCAGCCCAAACCTAGCGTATTTAACAGATACGCAGTATTTT. Amino acid sequence: CASSPNLAYLTDTQYF.

J is TRBJ2-7 and V is TRBV6-5; 9 bases line up with TRBD2. This CDR3 contains 15 residues. Germline CDR1 and CDR2: MNHEY and SVGAGI. The J segment lost 7 bases and the V segment lost 0 bases, leaving 7 bases of the junction unmatched. The CDR3 sequence is CASSYSIAGAWEQYF. CDR3 nucleotides: TGTGCCAGCAGTTACTCGATAGCGGGGGCCTGGGAGCAGTACTTC.

The chain couples TRBV3-1 (or the pseudogene TRBV3-2) to TRBJ2-5; tentative D call: TRBD2 (5 bases). This CDR3 is 14 amino acids long. Trimming took off 3 bases at V and 1 base at J, with 9 bases between the two ends. CDR1 is LGHDT and CDR2 is YNNKEL in the germline V gene (reference sequence). The CDR3 DNA follows: TGTGCCAGCAGCCACGGGGTTATCCAAGAGACCCAGTACTTC. It encodes CASSHGVIQETQYF.

The V gene is TRBV4-1, the J gene TRBJ2-7; 12 positions agree with TRBD2. Germline CDR1 and CDR2: MGHRA and YSYEKL. V trimming: 2 bases; J trimming: 4 bases; junction bases outside the gene matches: 3. This CDR3 is built from 15 residues. The CDR3 DNA follows: TGCGCCAGCAGCCAACTAGCGGGAGGGCCGTACGAGCAGTACTTC. This gives the protein CASSQLAGGPYEQYF.

This clone has just a few counts. This chain uses TRBV21-1 with TRBJ1-6. TRBV21-1 is marked as a pseudogene. The CDR3 sequence is 17 residues long. CDR3 nucleotide sequence: TGTGCCAGCAGCAACCTGCTGTTGAGCTCCTATAATTCACCCCTCCACTTT. Translated: CASSNLLLSSYNSPLHF.

This chain joins TRBV27 and TRBJ2-7; the match to TRBD2 covers 8 bases. V lost 10 bases and J lost 2; bases outside the gene matches: 13. Germline CDR1 is MNHEY and CDR2 is SMNVEV (reference sequence). The length of the CDR3 is 15 residues. This CDR3 reads CATSSSGRRAYEQYF. The DNA of the CDR3 is TGTGCCACCAGCTCAAGCGGGAGAAGAGCCTACGAGCAGTACTTC.

The chain recombines TRBV4-1 with TRBJ1-4; D unclear. This CDR3 is built from 15 residues. The germline V and J ends were trimmed by 0 bases and 7 bases, with 12 bases remaining between them. Per the germline V gene, CDR1 is MGHRA and CDR2 is YSYEKL. CDR3: CASSQDAPGGEKLFF. The DNA for the CDR3 is TGCGCCAGCAGCCAAGATGCACCGGGAGGTGAAAAACTGTTTTTT.

The V call is TRBV2, the J call TRBJ1-5, with D perhaps matching TRBD1 (5 bases). V lost 7 bases and J lost 3, with 10 bases in between. The germline CDR1 and CDR2 sequences are SNHLY and FYNNEI. CDR3 length: 13 amino acids. Here the CDR3 DNA reads TGTGCCAGCATGGGGGACGTCAATCAGCCCCAGCATTTT. It specifies CASMGDVNQPQHF.

This sequence joins TRBV7-9 and TRBJ2-1; D ambiguous. The germline gives CDR1 SEHNR, CDR2 FQNEAQ (reference sequence). Trimming cost V 1 base and J 7 bases, with 8 bases left between them. This CDR3 region has 13 residues. CDR3 in amino acids: CASSLGPRNEQFF. The DNA for the CDR3 is TGTGCCAGCAGCTTAGGGCCTAGGAATGAGCAGTTCTTC.

The chain is built from TRBV30 and TRBJ1-2; D remains ambiguous. The germline gives CDR1 GTSNPN, CDR2 SVGIG (reference sequence). The germline V and J ends were trimmed by 5 bases and 0 bases, with 16 bases remaining between them. This CDR3 spans 15 amino acids. The CDR3 DNA reads TGTGCCTGGGGAGATAGGGCCATAGCTAACTATGGCTACACCTTC. Protein product: CAWGDRAIANYGYTF.

The J gene is TRBJ1-1, the V gene TRBV12-2. TRBV12-2 is a documented pseudogene. The CDR3 consists of 14 residues. The CDR3 DNA sequence: TGTGCAAGTCGCTTTCCAGGGAGGTACACTGAAGCTTTCTTT. This encodes CASRFPGRYTEAFF.

The chain couples TRBV7-9 to TRBJ2-7; possibly TRBD2 for D (6 bases). The CDR3 contains 13 residues. CDR1 and CDR2 (germline): SEHNR, FQNEAQ (reference sequence). Between the trimmed V and J ends, which lost 5 bases and 3 bases, there was a span of 11 bases. This chain's CDR3 is CASSRLGLYEQYF. DNA for the CDR3: TGTGCCAGCAGCCGACTAGGGCTCTACGAGCAGTACTTC.

The rearrangement joins TRBV7-9 to TRBJ2-1, with 11 bases aligning to TRBD1. CDR1 is SEHNR, CDR2 FQNEAQ, per germline (reference sequence). This CDR3 region has 17 residues. V lost 5 bases, J lost 2 bases, and 8 bases stayed unmatched. The CDR3: CASSHRDRGITYNEQFF. Written as DNA, the CDR3 is TGTGCCAGCAGCCATAGGGACAGGGGGATAACCTACAATGAGCAGTTCTTC.

This chain joins TRBV10-1 and TRBJ1-6; 8 nucleotides line up with TRBD1. This CDR3 is 13 amino acids long. The ends lost 9 bases at V and 7 bases at J; junction bases unmatched: 5. CDR1 is WNHNN, CDR2 SYGVQD, per germline (reference sequence). In DNA form, the CDR3 reads TGCGCCAGTACGGACAGGGCGAATTCACCCCTCCACTTT. Translating it yields CASTDRANSPLHF.

V is TRBV18 and J is TRBJ1-2, with 7 bases identical to TRBD1. Trimming at V came to 3 bases and at J to 0 bases, leaving 7 bases not matched to a gene. CDR3 length: 16 amino acids. Germline V lookup: CDR1 KGHSH, CDR2 LQKENI. The DNA of the CDR3 is TGTGCCAGCTCACCCCCCCAGGACAGGCCTAACTATGGCTACACCTTC. Protein: CASSPPQDRPNYGYTF.

This clone was picked up one time. The V call is TRBV5-6, the J call TRBJ1-1, with D perhaps matching TRBD1 (6 bases). Per the germline V gene, CDR1 is SGHDT and CDR2 is YYEEEE. The length of the CDR3 is 17 residues. V was pared by 4 bases and J by 1 base, with 20 bases between. The CDR3 region is CASSPGGRGLGNTEAFF. The CDR3 nucleotides read TGTGCCAGCAGCCCCGGTGGCAGGGGCTTGGGGAACACTGAAGCTTTCTTT.

V and J are TRBV5-1 and TRBJ1-1; the D gene is possibly TRBD1 (5 bases). V lost 4 bases, J lost 3 bases, and 16 bases lay in between. The CDR3 is 15 amino acids. Germline CDR1 reads SGHRS; CDR2 reads YFSETQ. For the CDR3, the DNA is TGCGCCAGCAGCCAAAGGGCGGGGCAGGACACTGAAGCTTTCTTT. It specifies CASSQRAGQDTEAFF. Filled out from reference TRBV5-1 and TRBJ1-1, the complete variable domain reads KAGVTQTPRYLIKTRGQQVTLSCSPISGHRSVSWYQQTPGQGLQFLFEYFSETQRNKGNFPGRFSGRQFSNSRSEMNVSTLELGDSALYLCASSQRAGQDTEAFFGQGTRLTVV.

The V gene is TRBV5-5, the J gene TRBJ2-2; D unclear. This CDR3 is 12 amino acids long. V gave up 4 bases and J gave up 3 bases, with 4 bases separating them. Germline CDR1 SGHKS, CDR2 YYEKEE (reference sequence). CDR3 sequence reads: CASSLYTGELFF. CDR3 DNA: TGTGCCAGCAGCCTATACACCGGGGAGCTGTTTTTT.

This clone was observed a single time. The chain links TRBV5-1 to TRBJ1-2; tentative D call: TRBD1 (5 bases). Germline CDR1 SGHRS, CDR2 YFSETQ. The CDR3 loop spans 14 amino acids. V dropped 5 bases and J dropped 14 bases, with 25 bases sitting between them. CDR3: CASSPSVGQTPTTF. Written as DNA, the CDR3 is TGCGCCAGCAGTCCCTCGGTGGGGCAAACCCCTACTACCTTC.

This sequence joins TRBV18 and TRBJ1-4; no clear D gene. From germline, CDR1 is KGHSH and CDR2 LQKENI. The CDR3 extends over 15 amino acids. V lost 0 bases and J lost 3, with 8 bases in between. Written as DNA, the CDR3 is TGTGCCAGCTCACCACCGCGTCTCCCTAATGAAAAACTGTTTTTT. It yields the protein CASSPPRLPNEKLFF.

The chain uses TRBV5-4 and TRBJ2-7; 8 nucleotides agree with TRBD1. Germline CDR1 and CDR2: SGHNT and YYREEE (reference sequence). J gave up 3 bases and V 7 bases, and 6 bases lay outside the gene matches. CDR3 length equals 13 residues. The CDR3, as DNA: TGTGCCAGCGGAACCACAGGGGGCTACGAGCAGTACTTC. Translated, it gives CASGTTGGYEQYF.

This rearrangement joins TRBV28 to TRBJ1-2, with D uncertain. The length of the CDR3 is 14 residues. CDR1 is MDHEN and CDR2 is SYDVKM in the germline V gene. The ends were cut back, 5 bases at V and 4 bases at J, with 14 bases in the middle. CDR3 sequence reads: CASSPPRRTYGYTF. In nucleotides, the CDR3 is TGTGCCAGCAGTCCGCCCAGGAGGACCTATGGCTACACCTTC.

The V and J genes are TRBV7-9 and TRBJ2-1, with TRBD2 identical over 9 bases. Germline CDR1 and CDR2: SEHNR and FQNEAQ (reference sequence). With V trimmed by 11 bases and J by 6 bases, 8 bases remained unmatched. The CDR3 has 13 residues. CDR3: CAWFGTSSNEQFF. The CDR3, as DNA: TGTGCCTGGTTTGGGACTAGCAGCAATGAGCAGTTCTTC.